This T cell receptor beta chain is drawn from a study of spatial heterogeneity in lung cancer. Overall study: Each unique TCR and UMI combination was seen more than ten times on average in raw reads.

The time point here: sample taken at primary tumor resection. The input material, whole RNA from tumor, nontumor lung or frozen PBMC, was sequenced unsorted. Donors were over 70 untreated early-stage non-small cell lung cancer patients. The CDR3 runs to 12 residues. V was clipped by 10 bases and J by 6 bases, with 13 bases between them. Germline V lookup: CDR1 LNHDA, CDR2 SQIVND (reference sequence). The study tagged each TCR cDNA molecule with a unique molecular identifier. TCRdb re-analysed the 5' RACE reads in MiXCR, keeping a single row per CDR3 protein. The data contain 23,000 or so distinct CDR3 sequences, about 5.1% of them singletons. Notes on this clonotype: The target antigen is unknown.

Overall study results and limits: Circulating ubiquitous expanded tumor TCRs were observed more frequently at resection than at follow-up.

The sequence was obtained from a male donor with early-stage non-small cell lung cancer. This chain joins TRBV19 and TRBJ2-4, with a tentative D call TRBD1 (5 bases). This specimen was PBMCs, taken at surgery. This chain's CDR3 is CATKGQVNIQYF. CDR3 coding DNA: TGTGCCACCAAGGGGCAGGTAAACATTCAGTACTTC.